The entry below gives a single TCR beta chain sequence along with its context. No antigen is known for it. No base qualities exist here, and no much larger clone lies one base off it. This record belongs to a study of blood T cell repertoires in COVID-19 (dated by TCRdb to about 2020). Turning to the overall study: Collaborator samples came from the United States, Italy and Spain and covered acute and convalescent phases of COVID-19. The prospective study material was composed of cDNA or gDNA derived from T cells, B-cell-depleted T cells, or PBMCs. Samples came from the ongoing ImmuneRACE study (first 160 participants) plus 1,254 subjects from 6 global collaborators. HLA class I and class II types, where available, came from metadata supplied by the sample provider rather than from assay-based typing. Subjects who had been exposed to COVID-19, were actively infected with it, or had recovered from it provided the deeply sampled blood TCRbeta repertoires that made up the dataset. Nearly every sample came with metadata listing a de-identified subject ID, COVID-19 status, age in years and sex. The repertoires were released in a freely available public database intended as a resource for research on the immune response to SARS-CoV-2.

The CDR3 runs 15 residues from the cysteine to the phenylalanine. Solely the CDR3 DNA is kept, with 45 bases framed from the first base. Taken from the germline V gene, the CDR1 and CDR2 loops are SGHRS and YFSETQ. Unmatched junction bases come to 2, with V trimmed by 0 bases and J by 3 bases. TCRbeta CDR3 regions were amplified from genomic DNA by means of the immunoSEQ Assay, a bias-controlled multiplex PCR. The study's processing was this. The number of nucleated cells in each sample was estimated by amplification of reference gene primers within the assay. To quantify the absolute abundance of each unique TCRbeta CDR3 rearrangement, sequence reads were collapsed and filtered. For each sample, productive Simpson clonality was calculated as the square root of Simpson's diversity index across productive rearrangements. TCRdb holds this immuneACCESS table with in-frame rearrangements only. Some clones are missing; in checked studies, unresolved V genes explain under half, and the rest has no known cause. D and trimming were read from the DNA, whereas the V and J calls and clone size are those reported in that table. The sample table records 200,000 to 250,000 clones; 85% to 90% of these occur just once. About 2.2% of the sample is taken by the ten largest.

Each collaborating institution followed its own protocols to collect whole blood in K2EDTA tubes. For TCRbeta analysis, collaborator samples were shipped as frozen whole blood, as isolated PBMCs, or as DNA extracted from either sample type. Findings and caveats that apply to the study as a whole: Clinical and demographic metadata were provided uncurated, with the amount varying by source and participant.

This TCR was sampled from a woman aged 45 to 65 with acute or convalescent COVID-19. The receptor chain draws on TRBV5-1 and TRBJ1-4; 7 central bases correspond to TRBD1. Sequencing used peripheral blood. The CDR3 region: CASSLGGTANEKLFF. DNA sequence: TGCGCCAGCAGCTTGGGCGGGACAGCTAATGAAAAACTGTTTTTT.